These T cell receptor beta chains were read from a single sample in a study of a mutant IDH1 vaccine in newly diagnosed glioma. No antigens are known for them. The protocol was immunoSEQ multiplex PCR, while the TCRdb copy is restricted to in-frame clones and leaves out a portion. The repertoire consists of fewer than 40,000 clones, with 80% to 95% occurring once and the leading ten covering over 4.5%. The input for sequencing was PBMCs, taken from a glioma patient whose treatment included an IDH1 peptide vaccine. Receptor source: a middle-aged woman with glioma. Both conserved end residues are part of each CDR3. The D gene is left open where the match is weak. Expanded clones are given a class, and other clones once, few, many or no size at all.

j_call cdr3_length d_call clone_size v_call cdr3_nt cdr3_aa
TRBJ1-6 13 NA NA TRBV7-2 TGTGCCAGCAAGAAAGAGTGGGGATCACCCCTCCACTTT CASKKEWGSPLHF
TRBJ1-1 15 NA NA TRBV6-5 TGTGCCAGCAGTTCCCCCCGGGCCAAGGGCACTGAAGCTTTCTTT CASSSPRAKGTEAFF
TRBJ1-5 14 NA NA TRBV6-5 TGTGCCAGCCACAGGCAGGGAAGCAATCAGCCCCAGCATTTT CASHRQGSNQPQHF
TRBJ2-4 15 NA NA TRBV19 TGTGCCAGTAGTACCGGACAACTAGCCAAAAACATTCAGTACTTC CASSTGQLAKNIQYF
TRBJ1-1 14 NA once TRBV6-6 TGTGCCAGCAGTTACGACAGTTTGAACACTGAAGCTTTCTTT CASSYDSLNTEAFF
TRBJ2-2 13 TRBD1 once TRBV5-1 TGCGCCAGCTCGACAGGGTGGGCCGGGGAGCTGTTTTTT CASSTGWAGELFF
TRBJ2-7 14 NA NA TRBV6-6 TGTGCCAGCAGTTACTCTTCCAGCTCCTACGAGCAGTACTTC CASSYSSSSYEQYF
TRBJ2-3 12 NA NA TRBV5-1 TGCGCCAGCAGAACGAACACAGATACGCAGTATTTT CASRTNTDTQYF
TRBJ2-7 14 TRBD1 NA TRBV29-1 TGCAGCGTTGAACAACAGGGGCCGCCCTACGAGCAGTACTTC CSVEQQGPPYEQYF
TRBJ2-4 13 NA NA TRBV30 TGTGCCTGGAGTCTCACTACCAAAAACATTCAGTACTTC CAWSLTTKNIQYF
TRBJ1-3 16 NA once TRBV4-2 TGTGCCAGCAGCCCCGTCTCCGAAGGGCCTGGAAACACCATATATTTT CASSPVSEGPGNTIYF
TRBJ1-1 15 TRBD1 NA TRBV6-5 TGTGCCAGCAGTTATTCGGACAGGGGGAACACTGAAGCTTTCTTT CASSYSDRGNTEAFF
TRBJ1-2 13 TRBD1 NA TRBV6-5 TGTGCCAGCAGTTCCGGGACAGCGTCTGGCTACACCTTC CASSSGTASGYTF
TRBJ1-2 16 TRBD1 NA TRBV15 TGTGCCACCAGCGCGTCCGGGACAGGGATAAACTATGGCTACACCTTC CATSASGTGINYGYTF
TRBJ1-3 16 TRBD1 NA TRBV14 TGTGCCAGCAGTCGACAGGGTCCCCCCTCTGGAAACACCATATATTTT CASSRQGPPSGNTIYF
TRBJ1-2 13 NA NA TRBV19 TGTGCCAGTAGTATAGGTCGAGGGGATGGCTACACCTTC CASSIGRGDGYTF
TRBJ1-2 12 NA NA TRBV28 TGTGCCAGCAGTACGGGGCTCTATGGCTACACCTTC CASSTGLYGYTF
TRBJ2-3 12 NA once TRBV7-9 TGTGCCAGCAGCTCTAGTGGCGATACGCAGTATTTT CASSSSGDTQYF
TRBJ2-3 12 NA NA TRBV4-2 TGTGCCAGCAGCCAAGATGGTCTTCGGCAGTATTTT CASSQDGLRQYF
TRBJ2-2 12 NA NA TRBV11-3 TGTGCCAGCAGCCCCGAGCCTGGGGAGCTGTTTTTT CASSPEPGELFF
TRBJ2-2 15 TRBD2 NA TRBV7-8 TGTGCCAGCACCGGGACTAGCGGAAACACCGGGGAGCTGTTTTTT CASTGTSGNTGELFF
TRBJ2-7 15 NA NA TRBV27 TGTGCCAGCAGTTTACGTAAGGACCGTTCCTACGAGCAGTACTTC CASSLRKDRSYEQYF
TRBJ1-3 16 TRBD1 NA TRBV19 TGTGCCAGTTCCGCCCAACCGGGGACAGACGGAAACACCATATATTTT CASSAQPGTDGNTIYF
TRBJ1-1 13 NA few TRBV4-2 TGTGCCAGCAGCGCACAGGTGAACACTGAAGCTTTCTTT CASSAQVNTEAFF
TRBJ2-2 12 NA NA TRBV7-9 TGTGCCAGCAGCTCCTACACCGGGGAGCTGTTTTTT CASSSYTGELFF
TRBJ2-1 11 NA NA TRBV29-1 TGCAGCGCCACACTCTCCCATGAGCAGTTCTTC CSATLSHEQFF
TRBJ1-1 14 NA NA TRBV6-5 TGTGCCAGCAGTTATTTGCCGCAGGGAGCTGAAGCTTTCTTT CASSYLPQGAEAFF
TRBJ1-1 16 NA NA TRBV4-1 TGCGCCAGCAGCCATCTAGGGGGGCTCGGAGAGACTGAAGCTTTCTTT CASSHLGGLGETEAFF
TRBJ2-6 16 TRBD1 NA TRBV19 TGTGCCAGTAGTATACAAAGGGGGCTCGGGGCCAACGTCCTGACTTTC CASSIQRGLGANVLTF
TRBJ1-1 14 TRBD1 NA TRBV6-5 TGTGCCAGCAGTCCCGACAGGGGTGGCACTGAAGCTTTCTTT CASSPDRGGTEAFF
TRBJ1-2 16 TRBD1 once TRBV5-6 TGTGCCAGCAGCTTGGGGGTGACCGGGACAGCCTATGGCTACACCTTC CASSLGVTGTAYGYTF
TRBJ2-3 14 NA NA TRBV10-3 TGTGCCATCAGTGATTCGGAAAACACAGATACGCAGTATTTT CAISDSENTDTQYF